This entry lists 8 T cell receptor beta chains sequenced from one sample in a study of early stage breast cancer tumors. Some clones are missing from TCRdb's copy, which holds only in-frame ones; the method was immunoSEQ multiplex PCR. The table records around 40,000 clones, over 60% of them present only once. The sequenced sample consisted of blood. The receptor source for this set is a person aged 45 to 59 with breast cancer.

The chain joins TRBV7-3 to TRBJ2-2; no reliable D call. Per germline, CDR1 SGHTA and CDR2 FQGTGA. The CDR3 runs 16 residues. V lost 3 bases and J 2 bases, leaving 13 bases between the germline ends. In DNA, the CDR3 is TGTGCCAGCAGCTTGCTTGGTGGCAGAAACACCGGGGAGCTGTTTTTT. Amino acids: CASSLLGGRNTGELFF.

The V call is TRBV5-1, the J call TRBJ2-1; D uncertain. Germline lookup yields CDR1 SGHRS and CDR2 YFSETQ. V was shortened by 4 bases and J by 5 bases, with 4 bases between the two germline ends. This CDR3 region has 11 residues. CDR3 residues: CASSLDNEQFF. The CDR3 nucleotides are TGCGCCAGCAGCCTAGACAATGAGCAGTTCTTC.

The J gene is TRBJ2-1, the V gene TRBV4-1, with D perhaps matching TRBD2 (6 bases). The CDR3 is made up of 15 amino acids. Germline values: CDR1 MGHRA, CDR2 YSYEKL. Trimming took off 4 bases at V and 7 bases at J, with 17 bases between the two ends. The CDR3 is CASSPSNVGGNEQFF. The DNA for the CDR3 is TGCGCCAGCAGCCCCTCTAACGTTGGGGGGAATGAGCAGTTCTTC.

The rearrangement uses TRBV6-1 and TRBJ2-7, with TRBD1 as a possible D gene (6 bases). V was cut by 6 bases and J by 2 bases, with 14 bases left in between. Germline V gene sequence: CDR1 MNHNS, CDR2 SASEGT. The CDR3 runs to 14 residues. The CDR3 loop is CASSSQGTTYEQYF. CDR3 bases: TGTGCCAGCAGCTCCCAGGGGACAACCTACGAGCAGTACTTC.

V gene TRBV6-1 combines with J gene TRBJ1-1, with D possibly matching TRBD1 (6 bases). Germline assignment: CDR1 MNHNS and CDR2 SASEGT. V was pared by 8 bases and J by 1 base, with 17 bases between. This CDR3 has 15 residues. The CDR3 DNA is TGTGCCAGCTGCAAATGGGGGGGCACGAACACTGAAGCTTTCTTT. It codes for CASCKWGGTNTEAFF.

V usage is TRBV30 and J usage is TRBJ2-3; 10 nucleotides line up with TRBD2. Germline CDR1 reads GTSNPN; CDR2 reads SVGIG (reference sequence). The CDR3 spans 14 residues. J gave up 2 bases and V 5 bases, and 4 bases lay outside the gene matches. The CDR3 DNA reads TGTGCCTGGGTTAGCGGGGGGTCCACAGATACGCAGTATTTT. Protein product: CAWVSGGSTDTQYF.

This rearrangement joins TRBV4-2 to TRBJ2-1; 9 bases match TRBD2. V gave up 1 base and J gave up 7 bases; unmatched junction bases: 5. The CDR3 has 15 residues. Germline loops: CDR1 LGHNA, CDR2 YNFKEQ. The CDR3 spells CASSQGSGSGNEQFF. The CDR3 DNA sequence: TGTGCCAGCAGCCAAGGTAGCGGGAGCGGGAATGAGCAGTTCTTC.

The rearrangement uses TRBV29-1 and TRBJ2-1; 10 nucleotides align to TRBD1. The CDR3 length is 15 residues. V dropped 8 bases and J dropped 6; count of bases not matched to a gene: 13. Germline-derived CDR1 and CDR2 are SQVTM and ANQGSEA. CDR3 protein: CSTGGWGQGSNEQFF. The DNA of the CDR3 is TGCAGCACTGGAGGATGGGGACAGGGGTCCAATGAGCAGTTCTTC.